This T cell receptor (beta chain) originates from a study of blood T cell repertoires in COVID-19. Study context: The United States, Italy and Spain were the sources of the acute and convalescent COVID-19 samples. PBMCs, B-cell-depleted T cells, or T cells were the source of the cDNA or gDNA that made up the material.

Germline V gene lookup returns CDR1 SGHDN and CDR2 FVKESK. V was trimmed by 2 bases and J by 1 base, leaving 8 bases between them. The CDR3 sequence is 14 residues long. In the original analysis: Estimates of nucleated cell counts were drawn from the amplification of reference gene primers. Generated by immunoSEQ multiplex PCR, the TCRdb table keeps only in-frame clones and is missing some. V and J calls and clone size follow that table, whereas D and trimming were derived from the DNA. The data contain 300,000 to 350,000 clones, roughly 85% of them singletons. Recovered Cohort 3 donors showed two negative PCRs, clearance, or symptom resolution.

This chain connects TRBV14 to TRBJ1-2; D not resolved. The sequencing sample was made of PBMCs or T cells enriched from blood (not recorded which). This clonotype was obtained from a man under 40 who had recovered from COVID-19. The CDR3 region is CASSQSGFNYGYTF. CDR3 sequence (DNA): TGTGCCAGCAGCCAATCAGGTTTTAACTATGGCTACACCTTC.